What follows are 29 T cell receptor beta chains derived from one specimen sequenced in a study of blood T cell repertoires in COVID-19. Libraries were prepared by immunoSEQ multiplex PCR; TCRdb keeps only in-frame clonotypes and omits some of them. The sample shows 100,000 to 150,000 clones, 75% to 90% of them seen only once. Material for sequencing was peripheral blood. These receptors all stem from a woman older than 75 with COVID-19, enrolled during active disease.

The J gene is TRBJ2-6, the V gene TRBV6-2 or TRBV6-3; D possibly corresponds to TRBD2 (5 bases). The CDR3 runs to 15 residues. Germline V gene data show CDR1 as MNHEY and CDR2 as SVGEGT. Trimming removed 7 bases from V and 0 bases from J, with 10 bases in between. Here the CDR3 DNA reads TGTGCCAGCACCCCACGGGGCTCTGGGGCCAACGTCCTGACTTTC. This translates into CASTPRGSGANVLTF.

The V gene is TRBV9, the J gene TRBJ2-7; TRBD2 matches 9 bases. The CDR3 contains 16 residues. V trimming: 4 bases; J trimming: 5 bases; junction bases outside the gene matches: 13. Germline V gene sequence: CDR1 SGDLS, CDR2 YYNGEE. The CDR3 here is CASSLDSGGYDNEQYF. The CDR3 bases are TGTGCCAGCAGCCTAGACAGCGGGGGGTACGACAACGAGCAGTACTTC. Full variable domain (outside the CDR3, taken from reference TRBV9 and TRBJ2-7): DSGVTQTPKHLITATGQRVTLRCSPRSGDLSVYWYQQSLDQGLQFLIQYYNGEERAKGNILERFSAQQFPDLHSELNLSSLELGDSALYFCASSLDSGGYDNEQYFGPGTRLTVT.

The chain couples TRBV27 to TRBJ2-5; TRBD2 matches at 7 bases. Looked up from germline, CDR1 is MNHEY and CDR2 is SMNVEV (reference sequence). With 6 bases clipped from V and 5 bases from J, the junction kept 12 bases outside the gene matches. The CDR3 has 15 amino acids. The CDR3 DNA reads as TGTGCCAGCAGAAAGGAGGGCGGGAGACAGGAGACCCAGTACTTC. Its protein is CASRKEGGRQETQYF.

This rearrangement joins TRBV5-1 to TRBJ1-5, with D unclear. This CDR3 comprises 14 residues. The germline gives CDR1 SGHRS, CDR2 YFSETQ. V dropped 0 bases and J dropped 4 bases, with 8 bases sitting between them. CDR3 nucleotide sequence: TGCGCCAGCAGCTTGGGACAAATTAATCAGCCCCAGCATTTT. Protein sequence: CASSLGQINQPQHF.

The chain employs TRBV5-1 and TRBJ1-1, with 7 bases that match TRBD1. V lost 3 bases, J lost 3 bases, and 11 bases stayed unmatched. The germline V gene has CDR1 SGHRS and CDR2 YFSETQ. The CDR3 has 16 residues. In nucleotides, the CDR3 is TGCGCCAGCAGCTCGTCAGGGGGGCGAGTTCACACTGAAGCTTTCTTT. Its translation: CASSSSGGRVHTEAFF.

The chain employs TRBV28 and TRBJ1-6; possibly TRBD1 for D (5 bases). Between the trimmed V and J ends, which lost 5 bases and 2 bases, there was a span of 13 bases. The V gene's germline CDR1 is MDHEN and CDR2 SYDVKM. The CDR3 contains 16 residues. CDR3 sequence reads: CASSPGGSPYNSPLHF. The CDR3, as DNA: TGTGCCAGCAGTCCCGGGGGTAGTCCCTATAATTCACCCCTCCACTTT.

This clone was seen more than once but under ten times. The chain is built from TRBV19 and TRBJ1-2; D is uncertain. Germline CDR1 LNHDA, CDR2 SQIVND (reference sequence). The CDR3 is 12 amino acids. V was shortened by 4 bases and J by 1 base, with 4 bases between the two germline ends. CDR3 protein: CASSSYNYGYTF. The CDR3 DNA reads as TGTGCCAGTAGTAGCTATAACTATGGCTACACCTTC.

The V call is TRBV5-5, the J call TRBJ1-4; TRBD1 aligns across 8 bases. Germline assignment: CDR1 SGHKS and CDR2 YYEKEE (reference sequence). CDR3 length equals 15 residues. Trimming removed 3 bases from V and 4 bases from J; junction bases left unmatched: 5. Here the CDR3 reads CASSSQGQDNEKLFF. The CDR3 DNA reads as TGTGCCAGCAGCTCGCAGGGACAGGATAATGAAAAACTGTTTTTT.

This clone was observed a single time. The chain combines TRBV29-1 with TRBJ2-1; 7 bases fit TRBD1. The V gene end was trimmed by 2 bases and the J gene end by 1 base; junction bases not matched to a gene: 8. The germline CDR1 and CDR2 sequences are SQVTM and ANQGSEA. The CDR3 loop spans 16 amino acids. In DNA form, the CDR3 reads TGCAGCGTTGAACAGACGACAGGGATATCCTACAATGAGCAGTTCTTC. Its translation is CSVEQTTGISYNEQFF.

The CDR3 DNA reads as TGTGCCAGCAGCTTAAAGGTCCCCCCGATGAGGGTCTCGAACACTGAAGCTTTCTTT. As protein: CASSLKVPPMRVSNTEAFF. V usage is TRBV7-3 and J usage is TRBJ1-1; D is unclear. V was cut by 1 base and J by 1 base, with 22 bases left in between. There are 19 residues in the CDR3. In germline, CDR1 is SGHTA, CDR2 FQGTGA. The variable domain in full, completed from reference TRBV7-3 and TRBJ1-1, reads GAGVSQTPSNKVTEKGKYVELRCDPISGHTALYWYRQSLGQGPEFLIYFQGTGAADDSGLPNDRFFAVRPEGSVSTLKIQRTERGDSAVYLCASSLKVPPMRVSNTEAFFGQGTRLTVV.

V gene TRBV18 combines with J gene TRBJ1-4; D is ambiguous. Germline V gene lookup returns CDR1 KGHSH and CDR2 LQKENI. The CDR3 length is 14 residues. V was clipped by 4 bases and J by 8 bases, with 14 bases between them. CDR3 sequence (DNA): TGTGCCAGCTCACTAAGGAGAACGGCCGAAAAACTGTTTTTT. Its protein product is CASSLRRTAEKLFF.

This clone was observed once. This chain joins TRBV11-3 and TRBJ2-7, with a weak D call TRBD1 (6 bases). Germline lookup yields CDR1 SGHNT and CDR2 YENEEA. The germline V and J ends were trimmed by 1 base and 1 base, with 14 bases remaining between them. This CDR3 has 16 amino acids. CDR3 nucleotide sequence: TGTGCCAGCAGCTTAGGTCCAGGGGCCGGATCCTACGAGCAGTACTTC. Translating gives CASSLGPGAGSYEQYF.

This clone was seen a single time. The gene calls are TRBV7-8 and TRBJ2-7; 12 positions agree with TRBD1. The J segment lost 4 bases and the V segment lost 5 bases, leaving 6 bases of the junction unmatched. The CDR3 loop spans 15 amino acids. Germline CDR1 reads SGHVS; CDR2 reads FQNEAQ. The CDR3 coding sequence is TGTGCCAGCAGCCACGGGACAGGGGGCTTGTACGAGCAGTACTTC. As protein: CASSHGTGGLYEQYF.

This rearrangement joins TRBV7-3 to TRBJ1-2; 10 nucleotides match TRBD1. This CDR3 is 14 amino acids long. J gave up 7 bases and V 4 bases, and 6 bases lay outside the gene matches. Germline lookup yields CDR1 SGHTA and CDR2 FQGTGA. CDR3 sequence reads: CASSSGTGDGGYTF. CDR3 nucleotide sequence: TGTGCCAGCAGCTCCGGGACAGGGGATGGTGGCTACACCTTC.

The chain has TRBV28 and TRBJ2-1, with 11 bases aligning to TRBD2. This CDR3 region has 18 residues. V lost 3 bases, J lost 0 bases, and 7 bases stayed unmatched. From germline, CDR1 is MDHEN and CDR2 SYDVKM. CDR3 sequence reads: CASSFPSTSGSSYNEQFF. The CDR3 nucleotides are TGTGCCAGCAGTTTCCCAAGTACTAGCGGGAGCTCCTACAATGAGCAGTTCTTC.

The chain couples TRBV5-4 to TRBJ2-7; 7 bases are shared with TRBD2. Germline CDR1 SGHNT, CDR2 YYREEE (reference sequence). Losses at the gene ends were 1 base for V and 5 bases for J; bases not matched to a gene: 9. The CDR3 has 15 residues. CDR3 residues: CASSLSGKGAHEQYF. CDR3 sequence (DNA): TGTGCCAGCAGCTTGAGCGGGAAGGGTGCCCACGAGCAGTACTTC.

The chain is built from TRBV12-3 or TRBV12-4 and TRBJ2-1; D perhaps matches TRBD2 (6 bases). The CDR3 loop spans 13 amino acids. The V end lost 6 bases, the J end lost 6 bases, and 12 bases lay between the germline ends. The CDR3 is CASRLGLPNEQFF. CDR3 DNA sequence: TGTGCCAGCAGACTGGGACTTCCCAATGAGCAGTTCTTC.

This clone appeared a few times. This chain uses TRBV11-3 with TRBJ1-1; D might be TRBD1 (6 bases). The ends were cut back, 4 bases at V and 2 bases at J, with 11 bases in the middle. The germline gives CDR1 SGHNT, CDR2 YENEEA. The CDR3 has 14 amino acids. The CDR3 DNA reads TGTGCCAGCAGCTCGACAGGCGATAACACTGAAGCTTTCTTT. It yields the protein CASSSTGDNTEAFF.

The count of this clone is one. J is TRBJ1-2 and V is TRBV7-2; possible D gene TRBD1, 6 bases. The germline gives CDR1 SGHTA, CDR2 FQGNSA. CDR3 length: 15 residues. Trimming removed 5 bases from V and 3 bases from J, with 16 bases in between. The CDR3 DNA reads as TGTGCCAGCAGCCCTAGGGCGGGGGCAGACTATGGCTACACCTTC. Its protein is CASSPRAGADYGYTF. Full variable domain (remainder filled in from reference TRBV7-2 and TRBJ1-2): GAGVSQSPSNKVTEKGKDVELRCDPISGHTALYWYRQSLGQGLEFLIYFQGNSAPDKSGLPSDRFSAERTGGSVSTLTIQRTQQEDSAVYLCASSPRAGADYGYTFGSGTRLTVV.

The chain uses TRBV27 and TRBJ2-2; weak D call: TRBD2 (6 bases). Per germline, CDR1 MNHEY and CDR2 SMNVEV (reference sequence). V was pared by 1 base and J by 4 bases, with 13 bases between. The CDR3 covers 16 residues. The CDR3 spells CASSLYPSGRTGELFF. The CDR3 bases are TGTGCCAGCAGTTTATATCCAAGCGGGCGCACCGGGGAGCTGTTTTTT.

V usage is TRBV2 and J usage is TRBJ1-3; 7 nucleotides match TRBD1. The germline V gene has CDR1 SNHLY and CDR2 FYNNEI. The CDR3 spans 15 residues. V shed 5 bases, J shed 0 bases, and the junction held 4 bases outside the gene matches. DNA of the CDR3: TGTGCCAGCAGTCTGGACAGGTCCTCTGGAAACACCATATATTTT. Its protein product is CASSLDRSSGNTIYF.

The V gene is TRBV6-5, the J gene TRBJ1-2; 11 bases line up with TRBD1. CDR3 length: 12 amino acids. The trim removed 6 bases at V and 13 bases at J, leaving 7 bases unmatched. Germline CDR1 is MNHEY and CDR2 is SVGAGI. The DNA of the CDR3 is TGTGCCAGCAGGCCGGGACAGGGGGACTCCACCTTC. This gives the protein CASRPGQGDSTF.

The chain joins TRBV5-1 to TRBJ1-1; 7 positions match TRBD1. The CDR3 contains 14 residues. Germline values: CDR1 SGHRS, CDR2 YFSETQ. Losses at the gene ends were 4 bases for V and 0 bases for J; bases not matched to a gene: 3. The CDR3 coding sequence is TGCGCCAGCAGCGCCGGACAGGTGAACACTGAAGCTTTCTTT. This gives the protein CASSAGQVNTEAFF.

This clone was detected only once. The chain couples TRBV24-1 to TRBJ1-6, with D possibly TRBD1 on 6 matching bases. The CDR3 has 14 residues. CDR1 is KGHDR, CDR2 SFDVKD, per germline. Trimming removed 9 bases at V and 7 bases at J, with 15 bases between. CDR3 sequence: CATQGHRRNSPLHF. The CDR3 region has the DNA TGTGCCACCCAGGGACACCGAAGAAATTCACCCCTCCACTTT.

The V gene is TRBV5-1, the J gene TRBJ1-2; D is possibly TRBD1 (6 bases). The CDR3 has 15 residues. Trimming removed 4 bases from V and 1 base from J, with 14 bases in between. Per the germline V gene, CDR1 is SGHRS and CDR2 is YFSETQ. CDR3 protein: CASSLAGTLNYGYTF. The CDR3 DNA reads as TGCGCCAGCAGCCTCGCCGGGACACTTAACTATGGCTACACCTTC.

CDR3 DNA sequence: TGCGCCAGCAGCTTGGCGGAGGGGAGAAACACTGAAGCTTTCTTT. Translating gives CASSLAEGRNTEAFF. The chain recombines TRBV5-1 with TRBJ1-1, with TRBD1 as a possible D gene (5 bases). This CDR3 has 15 amino acids. The V gene's germline CDR1 is SGHRS and CDR2 YFSETQ. The V gene lost 0 bases and the J gene lost 2 bases, with 11 bases spanning the gap.

The DNA for the CDR3 is TGTGCCAGCAGCTGGGACCGACAGGGCGAAGAGACCCAGTACTTC. It yields the protein CASSWDRQGEETQYF. The gene calls are TRBV7-8 and TRBJ2-5; 7 bases line up with TRBD1. J gave up 3 bases and V 4 bases, and 8 bases lay outside the gene matches. This CDR3 has 15 amino acids. The germline V gene encodes CDR1 SGHVS and CDR2 FQNEAQ.

V and J are TRBV24-1 and TRBJ2-2, with D uncertain. Germline CDR1 and CDR2: KGHDR and SFDVKD. This CDR3 has 17 amino acids. The germline V and J ends were trimmed by 4 bases and 2 bases, with 16 bases remaining between them. CDR3 amino acids: CATSESNFALNTGELFF. CDR3 DNA sequence: TGTGCCACCAGTGAGTCCAACTTTGCTTTAAACACCGGGGAGCTGTTTTTT.

This clone was found once. The chain combines TRBV11-3 with TRBJ2-7; D possibly corresponds to TRBD1 (5 bases). Germline CDR1 SGHNT, CDR2 YENEEA. The CDR3 is 14 residues long. Trimming shortened V by 5 bases and J by 5 bases, and 16 bases separated the two germline ends. The CDR3 region is CASSRGAGQNEQYF. DNA of the CDR3: TGTGCCAGCAGCCGTGGTGCAGGGCAGAACGAGCAGTACTTC.